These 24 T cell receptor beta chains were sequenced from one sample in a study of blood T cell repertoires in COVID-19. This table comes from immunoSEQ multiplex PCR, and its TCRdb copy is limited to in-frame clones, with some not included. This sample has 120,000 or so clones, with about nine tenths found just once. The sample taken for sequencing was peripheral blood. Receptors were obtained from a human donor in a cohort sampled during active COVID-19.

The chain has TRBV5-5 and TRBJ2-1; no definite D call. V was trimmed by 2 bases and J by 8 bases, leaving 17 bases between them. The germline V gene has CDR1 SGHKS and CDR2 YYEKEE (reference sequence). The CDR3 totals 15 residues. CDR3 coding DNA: TGTGCCAGCAGCTTCTGGCTAGGCAGTATTGATGAGCAGTTCTTC. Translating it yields CASSFWLGSIDEQFF.

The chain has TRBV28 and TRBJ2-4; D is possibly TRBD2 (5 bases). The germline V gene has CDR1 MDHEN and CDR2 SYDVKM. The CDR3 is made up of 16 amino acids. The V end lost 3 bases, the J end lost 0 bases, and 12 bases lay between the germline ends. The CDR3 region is CASSFRAAIAKNIQYF. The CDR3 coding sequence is TGTGCCAGCAGTTTTAGAGCGGCAATAGCCAAAAACATTCAGTACTTC.

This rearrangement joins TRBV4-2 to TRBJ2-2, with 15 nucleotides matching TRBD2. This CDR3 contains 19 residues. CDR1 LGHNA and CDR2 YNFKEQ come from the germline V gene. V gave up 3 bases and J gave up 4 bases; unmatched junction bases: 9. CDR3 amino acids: CASSHPGLAGGPSTGELFF. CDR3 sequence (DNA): TGTGCCAGCAGCCACCCCGGACTAGCGGGAGGGCCTAGCACCGGGGAGCTGTTTTTT.

The CDR3 is CASSLATGGQYNEQFF. In nucleotides, the CDR3 is TGTGCCAGCAGCTTGGCAACAGGGGGTCAATACAATGAGCAGTTCTTC. The rearrangement links TRBV5-4 to TRBJ2-1; 8 nucleotides line up with TRBD1. The CDR3 sequence is 16 residues long. Germline assignment: CDR1 SGHNT and CDR2 YYREEE (reference sequence). V shed 0 bases and J 4 bases; nucleotides not matched to a gene: 6.

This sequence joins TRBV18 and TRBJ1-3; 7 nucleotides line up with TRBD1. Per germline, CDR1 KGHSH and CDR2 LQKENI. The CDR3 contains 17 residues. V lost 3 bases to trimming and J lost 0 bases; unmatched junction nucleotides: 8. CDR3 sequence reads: CASSPGDSIPSGNTIYF. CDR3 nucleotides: TGTGCCAGCTCACCGGGGGACAGCATCCCCTCTGGAAACACCATATATTTT.

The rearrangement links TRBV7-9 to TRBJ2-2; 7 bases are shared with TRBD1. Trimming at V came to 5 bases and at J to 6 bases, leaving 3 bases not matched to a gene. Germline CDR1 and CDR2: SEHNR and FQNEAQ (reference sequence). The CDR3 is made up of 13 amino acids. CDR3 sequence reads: CASSRGQAGELFF. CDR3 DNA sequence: TGTGCCAGCAGCAGGGGGCAAGCCGGGGAGCTGTTTTTT.

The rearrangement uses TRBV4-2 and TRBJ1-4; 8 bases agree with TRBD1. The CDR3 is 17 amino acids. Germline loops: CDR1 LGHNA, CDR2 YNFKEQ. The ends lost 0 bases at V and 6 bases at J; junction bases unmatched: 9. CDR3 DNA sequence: TGTGCCAGCAGCCAAGAACAGGGGGGACTTTCCTATGAAAAACTGTTTTTT. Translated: CASSQEQGGLSYEKLFF.

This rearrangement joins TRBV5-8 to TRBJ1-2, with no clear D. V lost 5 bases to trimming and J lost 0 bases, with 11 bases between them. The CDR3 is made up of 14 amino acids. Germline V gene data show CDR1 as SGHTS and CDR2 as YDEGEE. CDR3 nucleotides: TGTGCCAGCAGATCAGGCAGAACTAACTATGGCTACACCTTC. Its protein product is CASRSGRTNYGYTF.

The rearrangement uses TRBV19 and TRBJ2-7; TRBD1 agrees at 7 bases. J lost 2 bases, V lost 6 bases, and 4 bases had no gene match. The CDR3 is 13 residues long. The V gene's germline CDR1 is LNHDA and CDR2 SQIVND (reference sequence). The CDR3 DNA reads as TGTGCCAGTAGGAGGACAGGCGCCTACGAGCAGTACTTC. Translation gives CASRRTGAYEQYF. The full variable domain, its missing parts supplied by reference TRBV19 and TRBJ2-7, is DGGITQSPKYLFRKEGQNVTLSCEQNLNHDAMYWYRQDPGQGLRLIYYSQIVNDFQKGDIAEGYSVSREKKESFPLTVTSAQKNPTAFYLCASRRTGAYEQYFGPGTRLTVT.

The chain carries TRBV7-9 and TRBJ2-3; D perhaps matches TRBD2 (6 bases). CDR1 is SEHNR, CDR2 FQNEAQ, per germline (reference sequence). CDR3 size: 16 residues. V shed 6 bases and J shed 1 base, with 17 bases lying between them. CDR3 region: CASSRDLGLRTDTQYF. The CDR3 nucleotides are TGTGCCAGCAGTCGAGACTTGGGACTCCGCACAGATACGCAGTATTTT.

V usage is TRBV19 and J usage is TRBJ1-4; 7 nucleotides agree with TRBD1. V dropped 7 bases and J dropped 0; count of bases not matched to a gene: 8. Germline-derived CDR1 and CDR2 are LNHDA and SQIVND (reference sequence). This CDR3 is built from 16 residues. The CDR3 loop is CASTSSGTATNEKLFF. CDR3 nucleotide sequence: TGTGCCAGTACCTCGTCCGGGACAGCAACTAATGAAAAACTGTTTTTT.

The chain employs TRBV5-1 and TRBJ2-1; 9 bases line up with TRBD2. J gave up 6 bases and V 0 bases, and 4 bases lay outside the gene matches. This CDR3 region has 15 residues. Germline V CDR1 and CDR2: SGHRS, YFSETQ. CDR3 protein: CASSLEGSGGNEQFF. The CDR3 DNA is TGCGCCAGCAGCTTGGAAGGTAGCGGGGGCAATGAGCAGTTCTTC.

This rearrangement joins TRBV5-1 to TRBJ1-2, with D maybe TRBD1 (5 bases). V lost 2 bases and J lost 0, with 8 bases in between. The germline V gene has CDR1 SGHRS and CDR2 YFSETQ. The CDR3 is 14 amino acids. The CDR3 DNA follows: TGCGCCAGCAGCTTAGGACAATCTAACTATGGCTACACCTTC. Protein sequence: CASSLGQSNYGYTF.

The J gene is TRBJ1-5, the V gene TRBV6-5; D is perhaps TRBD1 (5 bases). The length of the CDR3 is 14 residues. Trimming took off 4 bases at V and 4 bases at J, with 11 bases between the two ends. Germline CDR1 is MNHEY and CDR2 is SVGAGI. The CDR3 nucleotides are TGTGCCAGCAGTTCTACAGGTGGGAATCAGCCCCAGCATTTT. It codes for CASSSTGGNQPQHF.

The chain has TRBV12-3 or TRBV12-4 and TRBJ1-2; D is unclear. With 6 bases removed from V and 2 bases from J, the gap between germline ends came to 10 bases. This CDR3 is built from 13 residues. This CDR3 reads CASRPEANYGYTF. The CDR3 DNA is TGTGCCAGCAGGCCCGAAGCGAACTATGGCTACACCTTC.

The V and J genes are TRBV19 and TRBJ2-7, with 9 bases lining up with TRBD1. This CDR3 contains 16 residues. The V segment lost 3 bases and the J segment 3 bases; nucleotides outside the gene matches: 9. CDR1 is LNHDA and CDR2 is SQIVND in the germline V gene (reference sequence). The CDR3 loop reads CASSIGVVGQGYEQYF. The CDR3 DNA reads TGTGCCAGTAGTATTGGAGTCGTGGGACAGGGCTACGAGCAGTACTTC.

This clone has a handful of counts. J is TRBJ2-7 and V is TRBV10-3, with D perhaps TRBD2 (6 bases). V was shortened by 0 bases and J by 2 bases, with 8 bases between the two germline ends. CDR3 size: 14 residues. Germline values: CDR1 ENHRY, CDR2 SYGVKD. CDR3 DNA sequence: TGTGCCATCAGTGAGTCGGGAGGAACCTACGAGCAGTACTTC. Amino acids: CAISESGGTYEQYF.

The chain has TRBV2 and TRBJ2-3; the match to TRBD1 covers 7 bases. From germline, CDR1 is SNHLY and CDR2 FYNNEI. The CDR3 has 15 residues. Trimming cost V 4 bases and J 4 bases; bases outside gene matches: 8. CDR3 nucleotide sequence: TGTGCCAGCAGTGGAGGCAACAGGGGCTCAGATACGCAGTATTTT. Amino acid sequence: CASSGGNRGSDTQYF.

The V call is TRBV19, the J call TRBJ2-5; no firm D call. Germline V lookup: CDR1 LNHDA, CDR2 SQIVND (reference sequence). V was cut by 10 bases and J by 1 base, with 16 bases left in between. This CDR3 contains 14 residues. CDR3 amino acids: CATTRDNSQETQYF. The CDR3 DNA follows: TGTGCCACCACTCGAGACAACTCCCAAGAGACCCAGTACTTC.

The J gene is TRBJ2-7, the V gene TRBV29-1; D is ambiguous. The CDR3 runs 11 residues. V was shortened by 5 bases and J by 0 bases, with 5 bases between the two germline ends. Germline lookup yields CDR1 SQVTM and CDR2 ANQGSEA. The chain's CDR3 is CSVSYSYEQYF. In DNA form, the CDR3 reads TGCAGCGTTAGCTACTCCTACGAGCAGTACTTC.

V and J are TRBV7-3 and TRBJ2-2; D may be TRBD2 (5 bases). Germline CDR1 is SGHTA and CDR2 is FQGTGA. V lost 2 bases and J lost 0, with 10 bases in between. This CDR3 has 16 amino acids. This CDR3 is CASSLVGGPNTGELFF. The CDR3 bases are TGTGCCAGCAGCTTAGTTGGCGGGCCGAACACCGGGGAGCTGTTTTTT.

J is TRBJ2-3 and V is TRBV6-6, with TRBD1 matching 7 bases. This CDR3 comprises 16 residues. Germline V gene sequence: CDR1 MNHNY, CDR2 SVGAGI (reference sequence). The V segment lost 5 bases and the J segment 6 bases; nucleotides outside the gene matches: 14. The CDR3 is CASSQGTAHGEDTQYF. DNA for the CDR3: TGTGCCAGCAGTCAGGGGACAGCCCACGGGGAGGATACGCAGTATTTT.

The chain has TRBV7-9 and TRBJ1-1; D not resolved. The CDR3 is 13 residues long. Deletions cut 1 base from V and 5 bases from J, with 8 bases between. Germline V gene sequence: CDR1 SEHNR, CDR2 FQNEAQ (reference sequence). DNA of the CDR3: TGTGCCAGCAGCTTAGAGAGGGATACTGAAGCTTTCTTT. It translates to CASSLERDTEAFF.

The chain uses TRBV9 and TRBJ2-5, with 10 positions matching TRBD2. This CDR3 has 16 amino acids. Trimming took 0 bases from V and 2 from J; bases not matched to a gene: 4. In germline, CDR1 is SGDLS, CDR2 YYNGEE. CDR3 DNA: TGTGCCAGCAGCGTAGTGGGACTAGCGAGGCAAGAGACCCAGTACTTC. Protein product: CASSVVGLARQETQYF.